This T cell receptor beta chain stems from a study of shared clonotypes between healthy human individuals. The data were produced by immunoSEQ multiplex PCR, yet TCRdb's version contains in-frame clones alone and is incomplete. The sample yields 300,000 to 350,000 clones, 73% seen once. The CDR3 extends over 14 amino acids. Germline CDR1 LNHDA, CDR2 SQIVND (reference sequence). Trimming pared 4 bases from V and 0 bases from J, leaving 8 bases between. The sequence came from a man between 25 and 39 years old in good health. The J gene is TRBJ2-3, the V gene TRBV19, with D hard to call. Sequencing was carried out using memory CD4+ T cells sorted from blood. Subset given: CD45RA-negative fraction. The CDR3 bases are TGTGCCAGTAGTACCGGTAGTAGCACAGATACGCAGTATTTT. Translating gives CASSTGSSTDTQYF.